This record concerns one TCR beta chain sequence. Its antigen is still unknown. The sample belongs to a study of T cell responses to AZD1222 COVID-19 vaccine. Study results and limitations: Only after the peak T cell response were repertoires sampled.

The data were produced by immunoSEQ multiplex PCR, yet TCRdb's version contains in-frame clones alone and is incomplete. The sample carries about 140,000 clones, roughly nine tenths recorded once. The V end was cut by 0 bases, the J end by 6 bases, with 15 bases between. Germline assignment: CDR1 SGDLS and CDR2 YYNGEE. The CDR3 has 15 amino acids. Here the sequenced sample was peripheral blood, taken on day 0 of AZD1222 vaccination. V usage is TRBV9 and J usage is TRBJ1-1, with unresolved D. This TCR was recovered from an adult in good health. The CDR3 DNA reads as TGTGCCAGCAGCGTAGACAGTCGTCTTAGTGCTGAAGCTTTCTTT. Its translation: CASSVDSRLSAEAFF.